This T cell receptor beta chain was sequenced for a study of breast tumors, draining lymph nodes, adjacent tissues. This clonotype was recorded at least ten times. In TCRdb, the multiplex PCR reads were re-called with MiXCR into one record per CDR3 protein. Of about 180,000 distinct CDR3 sequences listed, about 33% are singletons. The V gene end was trimmed by 8 bases and the J gene end by 1 base; junction bases not matched to a gene: 4. The germline V gene has CDR1 LNHDA and CDR2 SQIVND (reference sequence). The length of the CDR3 is 14 residues. Axillary draining lymph nodes of breast cancer patients supplied the node samples.

The TCR was taken from a female donor with breast cancer. Some clones in this sample may be carry-over from other donors' samples. Sequencing used axillary lymph node tissue. The chain uses TRBV19 and TRBJ2-7; 11 nucleotides line up with TRBD2. Here the CDR3 DNA reads TGTGCCAGTGCCGGGACTAGCGGATCCTACGAGCAGTACTTC. Translating it yields CASAGTSGSYEQYF.